The clone carrying this TCR beta chain occurred a few times. This sample includes further DNA sequences coding for the same CDR3. Profiling relied on immunoSEQ multiplex PCR, and the TCRdb table lists in-frame clones only, not all of them. Here the sample spans about 260,000 clones, around 80% being singletons. This sample is drawn from a study of blood T cell repertoires in COVID-19. CDR1 and CDR2 from the germline V gene are MNHEY and SMNVEV (reference sequence). With 0 bases clipped from V and 2 bases from J, the junction kept 0 bases outside the gene matches. The CDR3 is 14 residues long. The chain carries TRBV27 and TRBJ1-2, with 7 bases identical to TRBD1. This sequence was found in a man aged 60 to 75 with acute or convalescent COVID-19. Sequencing was performed on peripheral blood. The CDR3 spells CASSLSGQNYGYTF. The CDR3 DNA reads as TGTGCCAGCAGTTTATCGGGACAGAACTATGGCTACACCTTC.